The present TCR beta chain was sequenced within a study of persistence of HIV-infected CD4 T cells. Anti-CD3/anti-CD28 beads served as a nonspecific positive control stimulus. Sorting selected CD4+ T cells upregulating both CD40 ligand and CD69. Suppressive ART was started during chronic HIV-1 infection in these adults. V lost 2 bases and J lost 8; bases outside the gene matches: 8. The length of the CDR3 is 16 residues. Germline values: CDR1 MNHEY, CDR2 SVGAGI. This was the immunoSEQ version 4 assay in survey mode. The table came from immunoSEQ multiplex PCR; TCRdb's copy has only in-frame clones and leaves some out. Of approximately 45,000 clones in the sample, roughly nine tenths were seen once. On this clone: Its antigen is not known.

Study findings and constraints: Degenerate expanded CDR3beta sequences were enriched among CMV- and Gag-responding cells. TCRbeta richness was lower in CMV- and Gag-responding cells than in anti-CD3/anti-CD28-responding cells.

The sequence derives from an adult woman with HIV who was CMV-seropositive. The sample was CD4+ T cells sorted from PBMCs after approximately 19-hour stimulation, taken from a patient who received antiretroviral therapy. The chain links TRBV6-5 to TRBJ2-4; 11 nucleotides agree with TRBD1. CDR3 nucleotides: TGTGCCAGCAGTTACCTCGGACAGGGGGCGAAAGACATTCAGTACTTC. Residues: CASSYLGQGAKDIQYF.